The 10 T cell receptor beta chains presented below share a single source sample, sequenced in a study of CD4 T cells in relation to SARS-CoV-2 and coronaviruses. Before the COVID-19 pandemic, during about 2011-2018, CD4+ T cells were taken from unexposed donors. Data came from immunoSEQ multiplex PCR; TCRdb stores just in-frame clones and leaves some out. In the table there are around 56,000 clones, roughly 88% of which are singletons. Input material: memory CD4+ T cells from PBMCs. These TCRs come from a human donor in good health.

In its sample, this clone was seen once. V is TRBV30 and J is TRBJ2-3; 10 bases align to TRBD2. CDR3 length: 15 amino acids. Germline V gene data show CDR1 as GTSNPN and CDR2 as SVGIG (reference sequence). The V and J ends lost 3 bases and 1 base, in that order; junction bases with no gene match: 4. CDR3 in DNA: TGTGCCTGGAGCGACGGGACTAGCGGCACAGATACGCAGTATTTT. This sequence encodes CAWSDGTSGTDTQYF.

This sequence joins TRBV6-2 or TRBV6-3 and TRBJ1-5, with D uncertain. Germline CDR1 is MNHEY and CDR2 is SVGEGT. This CDR3 is 15 amino acids long. The V end lost 2 bases, the J end lost 5 bases, and 13 bases lay between the germline ends. The CDR3 coding sequence is TGTGCCAGCAGTTACGACCCGGGATCATATCAGCCCCAGCATTTT. The encoded protein is CASSYDPGSYQPQHF.

J is TRBJ2-3 and V is TRBV10-3; possibly TRBD1 or TRBD2 for D (5 bases each). Germline-derived CDR1 and CDR2 are ENHRY and SYGVKD. V lost 2 bases, J lost 2 bases, and 11 bases lay in between. The CDR3 covers 15 residues. CDR3 bases: TGTGCCATCAGTGAGAGGGGAGCGGACACAGATACGCAGTATTTT. It codes for CAISERGADTDTQYF.

The chain recombines TRBV11-3 with TRBJ2-1; 14 bases are a match to TRBD2. There are 18 residues in the CDR3. Germline-derived CDR1 and CDR2 are SGHNT and YENEEA. V lost 1 base to trimming and J lost 7 bases; unmatched junction nucleotides: 9. The CDR3 sequence: CASSLGVGLAGGSNEQFF. CDR3 sequence (DNA): TGTGCCAGCAGCTTAGGGGTCGGACTAGCGGGAGGATCAAATGAGCAGTTCTTC.

The V gene is TRBV10-2, the J gene TRBJ2-3, with D unresolved. The V gene lost 3 bases and the J gene lost 8 bases, with 15 bases spanning the gap. Germline loops: CDR1 WSHSY, CDR2 SAAADI. CDR3 length: 14 amino acids. CDR3 loop: CASSDQVLDGTQYF. CDR3 bases: TGCGCCAGCAGTGATCAGGTCCTCGATGGTACGCAGTATTTT.

This chain links TRBV5-6 with TRBJ1-1; 8 bases are a match to TRBD1. J gave up 7 bases and V 3 bases, and 5 bases lay outside the gene matches. CDR1 and CDR2 from the germline V gene are SGHDT and YYEEEE. The CDR3 totals 13 residues. The DNA of the CDR3 is TGTGCCAGCAGCTCGGTACAGGGGGGTGAAGCTTTCTTT. Residues: CASSSVQGGEAFF.

V is TRBV7-8 and J is TRBJ2-2, with D tentatively TRBD1 (5 bases). Germline V gene data show CDR1 as SGHVS and CDR2 as FQNEAQ. This CDR3 contains 15 residues. Trimming removed 3 bases from V and 0 bases from J, with 8 bases in between. The CDR3 DNA reads TGTGCCAGCAGCTTCCGACAGACGAACACCGGGGAGCTGTTTTTT. Residues: CASSFRQTNTGELFF. Based on the CDR3 plus reference TRBV7-8 and TRBJ2-2, the full variable domain is GAGVSQSPRYKVAKRGQDVALRCDPISGHVSLFWYQQALGQGPEFLTYFQNEAQLDKSGLPSDRFFAERPEGSVSTLKIQRTQQEDSAVYLCASSFRQTNTGELFFGEGSRLTVL.

Notes on this clone: The sample has other DNA sequences that encode this CDR3 too. This chain joins TRBV3-1 (or the pseudogene TRBV3-2) and TRBJ2-7, with TRBD1 matching over 8 bases. This CDR3 comprises 15 residues. The germline CDR1 and CDR2 sequences are LGHDT and YNNKEL (reference sequence). Trimming took 1 base from V and 2 from J; bases not matched to a gene: 4. As DNA, the CDR3 is TGTGCCAGCAGCCAAGGGGGGACAGGAGCCTACGAGCAGTACTTC. Translated, it gives CASSQGGTGAYEQYF.

The chain is built from TRBV28 and TRBJ2-1; possibly TRBD1 for D (6 bases). Per the germline V gene, CDR1 is MDHEN and CDR2 is SYDVKM. The CDR3 spans 12 residues. V was shortened by 3 bases and J by 10 bases, with 10 bases between the two germline ends. The CDR3, as DNA: TGTGCCAGCAGTTTCTTCAGGGGCGAGCAGTTCTTC. It specifies CASSFFRGEQFF.

The chain uses TRBV5-6 and TRBJ2-7, with D hard to call. V lost 5 bases and J 0 bases, leaving 3 bases between the germline ends. Germline CDR1 reads SGHDT; CDR2 reads YYEEEE. The CDR3 has 11 amino acids. The CDR3 DNA is TGTGCCAGCAGTTACTCCTACGAGCAGTACTTC. Amino acid sequence: CASSYSYEQYF.